Listed below are T cell receptor beta chains from one sample, sequenced in a study of T cells expressing NK-cell markers. TCRdb re-called the 5' RACE reads and catalogs CDR3 proteins one per entry, DNA excluded. Recorded for this sample: over 200,000 distinct CDR3 sequences. Sequencing was carried out using blood T cells: a sorted CD56 or NKG2C T cell subset, CD4+ or CD8+ T cells, or bulk PBMC T cells (not recorded which). These receptors came from a man between 18 and 35 years old in good health. The CDR3 runs from the conserved cysteine through the conserved F or W. Fields, in order: V gene, J gene, CDR3 protein.

TRBV5-1	TRBJ1-1	CASSDGQGATEAFF
TRBV30	TRBJ2-7	CAWSVIRGHEQYF
TRBV24-1	TRBJ1-2	CATSANSHGYTF
TRBV4-2	TRBJ2-5	CASSQDPKTGRETQYF
TRBV11-2	TRBJ2-1	CASSGRQGRSYNEQFF
TRBV20-1	TRBJ2-3	CSAGPQRGTSSTDTQYF
TRBV7-2	TRBJ1-6	CASSPAPQGSRSPLHF
TRBV12-3/TRBV12-4	TRBJ2-4	CASRMGSGSQGIQYF
TRBV5-1	TRBJ1-4	CASSGHPRKEKLFF
TRBV6-5	TRBJ2-1	CASSYSRVYNEQFF
TRBV25-1	TRBJ1-4	CASRDRTNEKLFF
TRBV27	TRBJ1-2	CASSLSGLYGYTF
TRBV5-4	TRBJ1-6	CASSRGDNYNSPLHF
TRBV20-1	TRBJ1-2	CSARVGGRTDGYGYTF
TRBV6-5	TRBJ2-1	CASSSTGLASNEQFF
TRBV12-3/TRBV12-4	TRBJ2-1	CASSLDRGVGQFF
TRBV12-3/TRBV12-4	TRBJ2-1	CASRKTGSYNEQFF
TRBV19	TRBJ2-1	CASSIPQRLYNEQFF
TRBV15	TRBJ2-7	CATSRDVSQQVYEQYF
TRBV29-1	TRBJ2-1	CSVVLAEYNEQFF
TRBV7-2	TRBJ2-7	CASSFNRQGIHEQYF
TRBV29-1	TRBJ2-2	CSVFLASTGELFF
TRBV20-1	TRBJ2-1	CSAKRSGVGNEQFF
TRBV5-1	TRBJ2-1	CASSPRGDNEQFF
TRBV5-1	TRBJ2-2	CASSLASGSTGELFF
TRBV15	TRBJ2-5	CATSRDRETQYF
TRBV10-1	TRBJ2-2	CASSEGGTANTGELFF
TRBV7-3	TRBJ2-2	CASSPHRGAGELFF
TRBV11-2	TRBJ2-4	CASSLEGSAKNIQYF
TRBV20-1	TRBJ1-5	CSAREEGSQPQHF
TRBV12-5	TRBJ2-1	CASGLDLKATYNEQFF
TRBV12-3/TRBV12-4	TRBJ2-1	CASNGGSGGPEQFF
TRBV7-9	TRBJ2-1	CASSLATTVYNEQFF
TRBV5-1	TRBJ2-5	CASSSGQGMREETQYF
TRBV4-3	TRBJ2-1	CASSTVRGTSNEQFF
TRBV9	TRBJ2-7	CASSVAPSTRAGSYEQYF
TRBV10-3	TRBJ2-2	CAIRPGKNTGELFF
TRBV7-3	TRBJ2-1	CASSVGQGRNEQFF
TRBV29-1	TRBJ1-2	CSVEMLGLDRGYTF
TRBV4-2	TRBJ1-2	CASSQEAPTSANYGYTF